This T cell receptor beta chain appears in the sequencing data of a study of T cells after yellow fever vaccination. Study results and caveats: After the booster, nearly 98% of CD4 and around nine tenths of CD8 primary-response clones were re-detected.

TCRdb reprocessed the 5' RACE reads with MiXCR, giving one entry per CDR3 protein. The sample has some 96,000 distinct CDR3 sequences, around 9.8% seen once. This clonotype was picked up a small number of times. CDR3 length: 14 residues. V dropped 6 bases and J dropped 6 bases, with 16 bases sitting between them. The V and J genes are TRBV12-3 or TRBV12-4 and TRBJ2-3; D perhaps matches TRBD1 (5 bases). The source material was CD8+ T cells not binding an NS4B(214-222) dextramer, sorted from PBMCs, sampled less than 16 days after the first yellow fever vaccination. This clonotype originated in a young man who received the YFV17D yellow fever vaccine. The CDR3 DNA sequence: TGTGCCAGCAGCGAGGCGATTGGGGCGGATACGCAGTATTTT. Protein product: CASSEAIGADTQYF.